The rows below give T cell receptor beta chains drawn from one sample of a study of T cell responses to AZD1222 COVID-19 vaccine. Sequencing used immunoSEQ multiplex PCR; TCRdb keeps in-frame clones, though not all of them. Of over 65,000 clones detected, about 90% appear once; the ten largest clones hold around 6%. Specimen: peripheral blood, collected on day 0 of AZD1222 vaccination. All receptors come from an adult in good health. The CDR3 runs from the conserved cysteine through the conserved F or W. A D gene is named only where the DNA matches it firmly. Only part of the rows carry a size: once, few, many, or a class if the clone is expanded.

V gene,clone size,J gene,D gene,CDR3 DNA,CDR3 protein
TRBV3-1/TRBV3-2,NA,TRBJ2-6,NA,TGTGCCAGCAGCCAAGTTAAGGACAGCGTTAAGGCTGGGGCCAACGTCCTGACTTTC,CASSQVKDSVKAGANVLTF
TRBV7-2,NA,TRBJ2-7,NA,TGTGCCAGCAGCTTCCTGAGCTCCTACGAGCAGTACTTC,CASSFLSSYEQYF
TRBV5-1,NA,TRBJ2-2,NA,TGCGCCAGCATGGAAACGGGGTTTTATTATACCGGGGAGCTGTTTTTT,CASMETGFYYTGELFF
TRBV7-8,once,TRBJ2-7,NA,TGTGCCAGCAGCTTACACTACGGGGGCTCCTACGAGCAGTACTTC,CASSLHYGGSYEQYF
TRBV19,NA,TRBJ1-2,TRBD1,TGTGCCAGTAGTGCGACAGGGTCATATGGCTACACCTTC,CASSATGSYGYTF
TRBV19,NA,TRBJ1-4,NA,TGTGCCAGTAGTATTTCTGGGCAATCGGGAAAACTGTTTTTT,CASSISGQSGKLFF
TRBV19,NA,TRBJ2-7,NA,TGTGCCAGTAGTATAGATATAGGAGGATACTCCTACGAGCAGTACTTC,CASSIDIGGYSYEQYF
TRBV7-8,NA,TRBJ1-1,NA,TGTGCCAGCAGGCCTAGGGATTACACTGAAGCTTTCTTT,CASRPRDYTEAFF
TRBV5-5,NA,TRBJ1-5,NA,TGTGCCAGCAGCCCTGGGGGCAATCAGCCCCAGCATTTT,CASSPGGNQPQHF
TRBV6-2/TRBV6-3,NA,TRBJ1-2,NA,TGTGCCAGCAGTTACGCAGGAACTGGCATCTATGGCTACACCTTC,CASSYAGTGIYGYTF
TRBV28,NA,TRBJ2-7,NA,TGTGCCAGCAGTTCGGACAGGGAGGGGTCCGAGCAGTACTTC,CASSSDREGSEQYF
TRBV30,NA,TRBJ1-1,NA,TGTGCCTGGAGTGGGCAGCGGAACACTGAAGCTTTCTTT,CAWSGQRNTEAFF